The 10 T cell receptor beta chains presented below share a single source sample, sequenced in a study of cytomegalovirus exposure and HLA in healthy donors. Generated by immunoSEQ multiplex PCR, the TCRdb table keeps only in-frame clones and is missing some. The sample comprises about 200,000 clones, 87% of which are singletons, and 2% rests with the top ten. The source material was PBMCs. The receptors stem from a woman aged 18-29 years in good health and CMV-seropositive.

The J gene is TRBJ2-3, the V gene TRBV18; 9 positions match TRBD1. The V gene's germline CDR1 is KGHSH and CDR2 LQKENI. CDR3 size: 18 residues. With V trimmed by 3 bases and J by 0 bases, 10 bases remained unmatched. CDR3 nucleotide sequence: TGTGCCAGCTCACCTCAGAACAGGGGGCAATCAAGCACAGATACGCAGTATTTT. It is translated as CASSPQNRGQSSTDTQYF.

The V call is TRBV30, the J call TRBJ2-2; D uncertain. The CDR3 runs 10 residues. V was cut by 6 bases and J by 8 bases, with 7 bases left in between. From germline, CDR1 is GTSNPN and CDR2 SVGIG (reference sequence). CDR3 loop: CACLSGELFF. In nucleotides, the CDR3 is TGTGCCTGCCTGTCTGGGGAGCTGTTTTTT. Full variable domain (rest looked up from reference TRBV30 and TRBJ2-2): SQTIHQWPATLVQPVGSPLSLECTVEGTSNPNLYWYRQAAGRGLQLLFYSVGIGQISSEVPQNLSASRPQDRQFILSSKKLLLSDSGFYLCACLSGELFFGEGSRLTVL.

The chain couples TRBV28 to TRBJ2-1; 8 nucleotides agree with TRBD1. The J segment lost 7 bases and the V segment lost 1 base, leaving 6 bases of the junction unmatched. The CDR3 contains 15 residues. Per the germline V gene, CDR1 is MDHEN and CDR2 is SYDVKM. The CDR3 sequence: CASSLSRTGRNEQFF. CDR3 coding DNA: TGTGCCAGCAGTTTATCCCGGACAGGGAGGAATGAGCAGTTCTTC. Complete variable domain (other parts from reference TRBV28 and TRBJ2-1): DVKVTQSSRYLVKRTGEKVFLECVQDMDHENMFWYRQDPGLGLRLIYFSYDVKMKEKGDIPEGYSVSREKKERFSLILESASTNQTSMYLCASSLSRTGRNEQFFGPGTRLTVL.

J is TRBJ1-1 and V is TRBV6-4; possibly TRBD1 for D (5 bases). The germline V and J ends were trimmed by 2 bases and 8 bases, with 12 bases remaining between them. The germline V gene encodes CDR1 MRHNA and CDR2 SNTAGT. The CDR3 totals 13 residues. DNA for the CDR3: TGTGCCAGCAGTGACCAGGGTCTTGGGGAAGCTTTCTTT. Protein product: CASSDQGLGEAFF.

The rearrangement uses TRBV9 and TRBJ2-1, with TRBD2 matching 11 bases. This CDR3 is built from 16 residues. Losses at the gene ends were 3 bases for V and 3 bases for J; bases not matched to a gene: 5. Germline lookup yields CDR1 SGDLS and CDR2 YYNGEE. CDR3 bases: TGTGCCAGCAGCGGCGTAGCGGGAGGGGGCTACAATGAGCAGTTCTTC. Its protein is CASSGVAGGGYNEQFF.

The chain recombines TRBV28 with TRBJ2-1, with TRBD2 identical over 8 bases. The CDR3 consists of 15 residues. The J segment lost 5 bases and the V segment lost 8 bases, leaving 11 bases of the junction unmatched. CDR1 and CDR2 (germline): MDHEN, SYDVKM. CDR3 in amino acids: CASGIGGRPNNEQFF. In DNA form, the CDR3 reads TGTGCCAGCGGCATTGGCGGGAGGCCTAACAATGAGCAGTTCTTC.

The chain is built from TRBV9 and TRBJ1-4, with 8 positions matching TRBD1. The CDR3 sequence is 15 residues long. Trimming took 0 bases from V and 8 from J; bases not matched to a gene: 6. Per germline, CDR1 SGDLS and CDR2 YYNGEE. The CDR3 sequence is CASSVGTGSGEKLFF. The CDR3 bases are TGTGCCAGCAGCGTAGGGACAGGGTCTGGGGAAAAACTGTTTTTT.

The count of this clone is one. This chain joins TRBV7-6 and TRBJ2-1, with TRBD2 identical over 7 bases. The CDR3 contains 14 residues. Germline V gene data show CDR1 as SGHVS and CDR2 as FNYEAQ. The junction had 4 bases not matched to a gene; V was cut back by 2 bases and J by 6 bases. CDR3 nucleotide sequence: TGTGCCAGCAGCTTATTTCTAGCGGTCAATGAGCAGTTCTTC. Encoded protein: CASSLFLAVNEQFF. Variable domain in full (rest from reference TRBV7-6 and TRBJ2-1): GAGVSQSPRYKVTKRGQDVALRCDPISGHVSLYWYRQALGQGPEFLTYFNYEAQQDKSGLPNDRFSAERPEGSISTLTIQRTEQRDSAMYRCASSLFLAVNEQFFGPGTRLTVL.

CDR3 bases: TGTGCCAGTAGTAGGGAGGGAGCCAAAAACATTCAGTACTTC. Translation: CASSREGAKNIQYF. The chain links TRBV19 to TRBJ2-4, with TRBD2 matching over 7 bases. Trimming cost V 4 bases and J 0 bases; bases outside gene matches: 0. The germline gives CDR1 LNHDA, CDR2 SQIVND (reference sequence). The CDR3 consists of 14 residues.

CDR3 nucleotides: TGTGCCTGGAGCTGGGGGGGGAGTGGCGGGGAGCTGTTTTTT. It is translated as CAWSWGGSGGELFF. The chain couples TRBV30 to TRBJ2-2; the match to TRBD2 covers 7 bases. CDR1 is GTSNPN and CDR2 is SVGIG in the germline V gene (reference sequence). The V and J ends lost 3 bases and 7 bases, in that order; junction bases with no gene match: 8. There are 14 residues in the CDR3.